This entry is about one TCR beta chain. This entry belongs to a study of technical replicates of blood from several donors. Libraries were prepared by immunoSEQ multiplex PCR; TCRdb keeps only in-frame clonotypes and omits some of them. The sample includes some 67,000 clones, 95% to 98% of them seen just once. This TCR derives from a human donor in good health. The specimen sequenced was T cells isolated from PBMCs.

The CDR3 is CASSLTGTETQYF. CDR3 coding DNA: TGTGCCAGCAGCCTAACAGGGACGGAGACCCAGTACTTC. V and J are TRBV7-6 and TRBJ2-5; a possible D gene is TRBD1 (6 bases). The V and J ends lost 5 bases and 5 bases respectively, with 12 bases between them. Looked up from germline, CDR1 is SGHVS and CDR2 is FNYEAQ. The CDR3 consists of 13 residues.